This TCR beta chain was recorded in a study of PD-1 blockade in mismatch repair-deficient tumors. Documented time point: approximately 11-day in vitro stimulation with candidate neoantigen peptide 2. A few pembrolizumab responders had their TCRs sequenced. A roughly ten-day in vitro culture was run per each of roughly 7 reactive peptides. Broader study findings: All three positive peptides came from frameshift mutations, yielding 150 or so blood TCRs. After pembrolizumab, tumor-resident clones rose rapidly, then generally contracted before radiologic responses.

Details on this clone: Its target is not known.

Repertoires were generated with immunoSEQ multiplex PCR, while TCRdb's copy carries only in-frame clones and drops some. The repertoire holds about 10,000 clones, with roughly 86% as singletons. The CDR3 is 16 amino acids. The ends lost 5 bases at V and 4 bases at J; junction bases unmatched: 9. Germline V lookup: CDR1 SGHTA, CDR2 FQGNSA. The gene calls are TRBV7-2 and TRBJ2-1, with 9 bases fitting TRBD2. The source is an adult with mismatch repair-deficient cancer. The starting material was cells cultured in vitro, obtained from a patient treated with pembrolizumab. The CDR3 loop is CASSIIAGVGYNEQFF. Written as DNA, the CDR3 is TGTGCCAGCAGCATAATAGCGGGAGTGGGGTACAATGAGCAGTTCTTC.